This TCR beta chain was obtained from a study of blood T cell repertoires in COVID-19. Assay: immunoSEQ multiplex PCR; the TCRdb copy retains only in-frame clones and omits some. In the table there are roughly 160,000 clones, over 80% of which are singletons. In terms of age and location, participants ranged from roughly 18 to 100 years and lived in about 25 US areas. The CDR3 consists of 14 residues. Germline CDR1 reads LGHNA; CDR2 reads YNFKEQ. V dropped 4 bases and J dropped 12 bases, with 16 bases sitting between them. The rearrangement links TRBV4-2 to TRBJ1-6; D remains ambiguous. The TCR was taken from a woman aged 55-69 years who had recovered from COVID-19. The sample comprised PBMCs or T cells enriched from blood (not recorded which). CDR3 bases: TGTGCCAGCAGCCCATCGGGAACCCGGGGACCCCTCCACTTT. This translates into CASSPSGTRGPLHF.